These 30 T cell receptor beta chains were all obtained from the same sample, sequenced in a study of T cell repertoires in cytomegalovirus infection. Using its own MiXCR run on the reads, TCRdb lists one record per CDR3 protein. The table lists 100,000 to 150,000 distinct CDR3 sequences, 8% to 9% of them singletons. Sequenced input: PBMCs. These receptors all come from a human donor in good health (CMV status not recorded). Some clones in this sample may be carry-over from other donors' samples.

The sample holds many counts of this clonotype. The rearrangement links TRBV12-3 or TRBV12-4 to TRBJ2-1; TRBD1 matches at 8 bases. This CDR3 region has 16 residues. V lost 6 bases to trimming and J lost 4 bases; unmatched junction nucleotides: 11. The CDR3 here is CASSQLSGGLYNEQFF. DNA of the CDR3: TGTGCCAGCAGCCAACTCTCAGGGGGCCTATACAATGAGCAGTTCTTC.

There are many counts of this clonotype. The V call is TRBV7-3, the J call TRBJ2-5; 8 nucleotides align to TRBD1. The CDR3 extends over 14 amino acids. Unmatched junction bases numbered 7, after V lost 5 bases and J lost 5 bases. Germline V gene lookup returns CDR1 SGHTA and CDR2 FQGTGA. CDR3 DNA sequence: TGTGCCAGCAGCCCATGGCAGGGGGCTGAGACCCAGTACTTC. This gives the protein CASSPWQGAETQYF.

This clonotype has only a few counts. The CDR3: CASSYERGRYTEAFF. The CDR3 nucleotides are TGTGCCAGCAGTTACGAGAGGGGGCGTTACACTGAAGCTTTCTTT. The V gene is TRBV6-2 or TRBV6-3, the J gene TRBJ1-1; 7 bases map to TRBD1. Germline V gene sequence: CDR1 MNHEY, CDR2 SVGEGT. CDR3 length: 15 residues. V gave up 2 bases and J gave up 3 bases; unmatched junction bases: 6.

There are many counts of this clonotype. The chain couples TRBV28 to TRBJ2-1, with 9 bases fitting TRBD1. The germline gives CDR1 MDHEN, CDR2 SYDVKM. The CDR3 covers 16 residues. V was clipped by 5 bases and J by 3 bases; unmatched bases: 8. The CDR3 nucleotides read TGTGCCAGCAGTCCCCGACAGGGGGATTACTACAATGAGCAGTTCTTC. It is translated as CASSPRQGDYYNEQFF.

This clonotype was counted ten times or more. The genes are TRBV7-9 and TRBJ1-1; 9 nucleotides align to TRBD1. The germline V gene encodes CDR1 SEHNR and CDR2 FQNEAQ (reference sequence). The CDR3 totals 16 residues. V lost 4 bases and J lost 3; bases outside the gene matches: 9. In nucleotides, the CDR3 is TGTGCCAGCAGCTCCGGGACAGGGTTTGTGGACACTGAAGCTTTCTTT. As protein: CASSSGTGFVDTEAFF.

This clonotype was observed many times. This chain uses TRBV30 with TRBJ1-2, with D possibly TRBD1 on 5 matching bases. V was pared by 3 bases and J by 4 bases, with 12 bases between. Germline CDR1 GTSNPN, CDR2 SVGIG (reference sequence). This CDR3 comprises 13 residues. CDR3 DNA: TGTGCCTGGAGGGCTACGGGGCTCTATGGCTACACCTTC. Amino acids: CAWRATGLYGYTF.

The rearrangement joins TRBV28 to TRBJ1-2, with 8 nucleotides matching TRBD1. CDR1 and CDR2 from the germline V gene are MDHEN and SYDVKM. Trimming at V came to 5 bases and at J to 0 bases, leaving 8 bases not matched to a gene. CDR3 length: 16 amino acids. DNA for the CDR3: TGTGCCAGCAGTCCCATGACAGGGGCTACTAACTATGGCTACACCTTC. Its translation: CASSPMTGATNYGYTF.

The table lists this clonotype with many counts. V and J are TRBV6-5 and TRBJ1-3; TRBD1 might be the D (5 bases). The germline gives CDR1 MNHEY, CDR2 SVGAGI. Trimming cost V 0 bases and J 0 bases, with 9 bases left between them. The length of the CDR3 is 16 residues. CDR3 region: CASSYSFDSSGNTIYF. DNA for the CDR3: TGTGCCAGCAGTTACTCGTTTGACAGCTCTGGAAACACCATATATTTT.

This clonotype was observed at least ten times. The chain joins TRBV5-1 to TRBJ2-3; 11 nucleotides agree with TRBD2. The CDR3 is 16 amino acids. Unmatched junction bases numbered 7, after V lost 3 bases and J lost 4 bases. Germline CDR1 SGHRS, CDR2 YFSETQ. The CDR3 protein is CASSSISGGAADTQYF. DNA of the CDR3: TGCGCCAGCAGCTCGATTAGCGGGGGGGCCGCAGATACGCAGTATTTT.

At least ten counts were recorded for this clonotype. The CDR3 here is CASSPISGYEAFF. CDR3 bases: TGTGCCAGCAGTCCTATTTCGGGATACGAAGCTTTCTTT. The chain has TRBV12-3 or TRBV12-4 and TRBJ1-1, with D uncertain. Trimming took 5 bases from V and 8 from J, leaving 15 bases between them. The CDR3 has 13 residues.

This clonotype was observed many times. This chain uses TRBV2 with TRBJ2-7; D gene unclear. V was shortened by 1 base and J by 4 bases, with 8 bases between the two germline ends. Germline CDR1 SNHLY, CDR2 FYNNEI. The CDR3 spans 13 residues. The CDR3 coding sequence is TGTGCCAGCAGTGAAGATGGTCGATACGAGCAGTACTTC. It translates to CASSEDGRYEQYF. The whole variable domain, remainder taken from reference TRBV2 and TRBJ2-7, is EPEVTQTPSHQVTQMGQEVILRCVPISNHLYFYWYRQILGQKVEFLVSFYNNEISEKSEIFDDQFSVERPDGSNFTLKIRSTKLEDSAMYFCASSEDGRYEQYFGPGTRLTVT.

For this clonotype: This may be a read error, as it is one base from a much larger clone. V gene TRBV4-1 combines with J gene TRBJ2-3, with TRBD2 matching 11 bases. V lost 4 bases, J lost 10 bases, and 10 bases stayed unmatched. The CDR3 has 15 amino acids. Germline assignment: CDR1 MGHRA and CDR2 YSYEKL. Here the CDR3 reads CASSLEVAGGPAQYF. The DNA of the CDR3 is TGCGCCAGCAGCCTAGAAGTAGCGGGGGGGCCCGCGCAGTATTTT.

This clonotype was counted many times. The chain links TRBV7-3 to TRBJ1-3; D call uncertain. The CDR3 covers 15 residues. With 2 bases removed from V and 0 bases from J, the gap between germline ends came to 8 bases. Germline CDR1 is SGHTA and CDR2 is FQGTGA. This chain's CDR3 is CASSLDPASGNTIYF. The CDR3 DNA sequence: TGTGCCAGCAGCTTAGATCCAGCCTCTGGAAACACCATATATTTT.

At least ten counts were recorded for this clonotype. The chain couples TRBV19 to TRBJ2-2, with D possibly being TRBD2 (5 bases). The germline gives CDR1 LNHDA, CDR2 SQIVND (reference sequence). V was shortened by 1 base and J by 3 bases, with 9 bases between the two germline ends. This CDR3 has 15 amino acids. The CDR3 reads CASSIGGAYTGELFF. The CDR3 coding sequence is TGTGCCAGTAGTATAGGGGGAGCCTACACCGGGGAGCTGTTTTTT.

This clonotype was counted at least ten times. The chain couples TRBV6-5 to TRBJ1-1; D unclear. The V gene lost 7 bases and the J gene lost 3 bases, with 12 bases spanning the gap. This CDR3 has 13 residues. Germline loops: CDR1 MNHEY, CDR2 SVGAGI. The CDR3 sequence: CASTDRRDTEAFF. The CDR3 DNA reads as TGTGCCAGCACGGATCGGAGGGACACTGAAGCTTTCTTT.

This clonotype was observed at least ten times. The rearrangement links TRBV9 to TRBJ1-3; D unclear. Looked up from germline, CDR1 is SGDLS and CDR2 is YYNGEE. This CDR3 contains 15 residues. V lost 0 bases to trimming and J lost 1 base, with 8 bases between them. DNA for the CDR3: TGTGCCAGCAGCGTAGCGTTATCGTCTGGAAACACCATATATTTT. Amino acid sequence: CASSVALSSGNTIYF.

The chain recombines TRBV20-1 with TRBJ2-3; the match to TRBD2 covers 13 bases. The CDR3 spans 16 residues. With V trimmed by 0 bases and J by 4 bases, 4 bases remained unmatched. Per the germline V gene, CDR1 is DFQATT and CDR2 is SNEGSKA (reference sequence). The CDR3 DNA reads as TGCAGTGCTAGAGACCCGACTAGCGGGGGGCCAGATACGCAGTATTTT. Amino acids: CSARDPTSGGPDTQYF.

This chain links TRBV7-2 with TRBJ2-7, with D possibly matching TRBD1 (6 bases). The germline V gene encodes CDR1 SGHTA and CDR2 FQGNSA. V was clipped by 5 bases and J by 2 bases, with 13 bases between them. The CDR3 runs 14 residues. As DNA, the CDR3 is TGTGCCAGCAGCCAGGAAGGGGGTCCCTACGAGCAGTACTTC. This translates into CASSQEGGPYEQYF.

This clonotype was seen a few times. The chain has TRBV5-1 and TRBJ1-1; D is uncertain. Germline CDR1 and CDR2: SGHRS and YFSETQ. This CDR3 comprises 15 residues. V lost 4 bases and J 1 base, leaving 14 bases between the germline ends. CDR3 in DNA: TGCGCCAGCAGCCTGAACCCTGGGTCGAACACTGAAGCTTTCTTT. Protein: CASSLNPGSNTEAFF.

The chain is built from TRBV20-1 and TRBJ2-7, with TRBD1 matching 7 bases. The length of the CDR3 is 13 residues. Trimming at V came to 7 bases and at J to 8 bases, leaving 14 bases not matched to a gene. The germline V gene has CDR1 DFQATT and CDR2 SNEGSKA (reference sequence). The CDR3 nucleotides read TGCAGTGTCACTAGGACAGGTACTACGAAGCAGTACTTC. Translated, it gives CSVTRTGTTKQYF.

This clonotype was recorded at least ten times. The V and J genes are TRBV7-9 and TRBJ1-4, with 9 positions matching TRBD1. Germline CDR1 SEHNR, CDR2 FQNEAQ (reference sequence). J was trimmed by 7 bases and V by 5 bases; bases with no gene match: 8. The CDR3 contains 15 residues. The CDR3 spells CASSTGTGRSEKLFF. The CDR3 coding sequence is TGTGCCAGCAGCACGGGGACAGGGAGAAGTGAAAAACTGTTTTTT.

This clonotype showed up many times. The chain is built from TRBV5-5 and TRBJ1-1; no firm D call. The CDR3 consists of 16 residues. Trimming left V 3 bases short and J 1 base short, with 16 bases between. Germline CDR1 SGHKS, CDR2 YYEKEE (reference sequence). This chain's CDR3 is CASSSDPRHPNTEAFF. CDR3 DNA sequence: TGTGCCAGCAGCTCCGACCCAAGACACCCGAACACTGAAGCTTTCTTT.

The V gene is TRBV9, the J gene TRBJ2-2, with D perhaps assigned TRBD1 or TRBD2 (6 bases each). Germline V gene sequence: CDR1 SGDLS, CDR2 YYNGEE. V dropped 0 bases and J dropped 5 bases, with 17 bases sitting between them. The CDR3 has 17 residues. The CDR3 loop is CASSVGAVGGTTGELFF. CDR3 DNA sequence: TGTGCCAGCAGCGTAGGGGCCGTAGGGGGGACGACCGGGGAGCTGTTTTTT.

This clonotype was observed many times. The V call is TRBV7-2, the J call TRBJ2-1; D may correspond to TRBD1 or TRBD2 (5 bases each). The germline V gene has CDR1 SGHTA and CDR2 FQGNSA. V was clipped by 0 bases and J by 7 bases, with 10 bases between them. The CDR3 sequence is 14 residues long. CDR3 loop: CASSLAGVGNEQFF. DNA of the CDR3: TGTGCCAGCAGCTTAGCGGGGGTAGGAAATGAGCAGTTCTTC.

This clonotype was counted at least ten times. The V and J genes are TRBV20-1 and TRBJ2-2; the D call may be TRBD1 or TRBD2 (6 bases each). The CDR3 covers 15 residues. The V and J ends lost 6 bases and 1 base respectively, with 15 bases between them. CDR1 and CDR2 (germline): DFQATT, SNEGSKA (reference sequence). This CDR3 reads CSAQGGNKNTGELFF. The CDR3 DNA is TGCAGTGCCCAAGGGGGGAATAAGAACACCGGGGAGCTGTTTTTT.

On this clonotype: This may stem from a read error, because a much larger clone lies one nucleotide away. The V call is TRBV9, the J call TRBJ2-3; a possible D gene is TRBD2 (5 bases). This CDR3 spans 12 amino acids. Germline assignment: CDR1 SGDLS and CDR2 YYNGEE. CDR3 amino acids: CASSVEGDTQCF. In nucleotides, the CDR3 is TGTGCCAGCAGCGTAGAGGGAGATACGCAGTGTTTT. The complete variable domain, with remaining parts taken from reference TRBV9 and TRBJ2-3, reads DSGVTQTPKHLITATGQRVTLRCSPRSGDLSVYWYQQSLDQGLQFLIQYYNGEERAKGNILERFSAQQFPDLHSELNLSSLELGDSALYFCASSVEGDTQCFGPGTRLTVL.

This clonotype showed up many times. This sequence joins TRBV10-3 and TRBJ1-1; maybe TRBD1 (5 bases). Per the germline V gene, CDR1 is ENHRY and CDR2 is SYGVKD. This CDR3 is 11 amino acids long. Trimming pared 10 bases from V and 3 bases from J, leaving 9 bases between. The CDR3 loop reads CATQGDTEAFF. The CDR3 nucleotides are TGTGCCACCCAAGGGGACACTGAAGCTTTCTTT.

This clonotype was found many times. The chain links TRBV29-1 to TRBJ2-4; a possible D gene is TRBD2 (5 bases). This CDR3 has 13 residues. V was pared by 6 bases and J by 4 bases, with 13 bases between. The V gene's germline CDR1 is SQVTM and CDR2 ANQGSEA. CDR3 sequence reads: CSVGDPPKNIQYF. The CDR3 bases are TGCAGCGTGGGAGACCCGCCAAAAAACATTCAGTACTTC.

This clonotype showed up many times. CDR3 protein: CASSPRTGIGETQYF. In DNA, the CDR3 is TGTGCCAGCAGTCCGAGGACAGGGATTGGAGAGACCCAGTACTTC. This chain joins TRBV2 and TRBJ2-5, with 8 bases that match TRBD1. J gave up 4 bases and V 5 bases, and 9 bases lay outside the gene matches. Per the germline V gene, CDR1 is SNHLY and CDR2 is FYNNEI. The CDR3 loop spans 15 amino acids. Supplemented by reference TRBV2 and TRBJ2-5, the full variable domain reads EPEVTQTPSHQVTQMGQEVILRCVPISNHLYFYWYRQILGQKVEFLVSFYNNEISEKSEIFDDQFSVERPDGSNFTLKIRSTKLEDSAMYFCASSPRTGIGETQYFGPGTRLLVL.

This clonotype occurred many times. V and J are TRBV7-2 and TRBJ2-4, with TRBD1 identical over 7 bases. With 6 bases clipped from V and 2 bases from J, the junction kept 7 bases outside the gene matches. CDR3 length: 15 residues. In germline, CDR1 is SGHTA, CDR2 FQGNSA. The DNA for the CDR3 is TGTGCCAGCAGATCGCAGGGGGTTTCCAAAAACATTCAGTACTTC. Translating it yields CASRSQGVSKNIQYF.